Listed below are T cell receptor beta chains from one sample, sequenced in a study of T-cell memory formation after mild COVID-19. From the 5' RACE reads, TCRdb called clonotypes with MiXCR, one entry per CDR3 protein. The repertoire has hundreds of thousands of distinct CDR3 sequences, about 22% of them found once; the top ten carry about 8.4%. Input material: PBMCs or a T cell subset sorted from them (not recorded which). These receptor sequences come from an adult woman who had mild COVID-19 (a few samples of this study predate the infection). Cell type and time point are not known. Both conserved end residues are part of each CDR3. A D gene is named only where the DNA matches it firmly. Rows give clone size only sometimes, using once, few, many, or a class for an expanded clone.

TRBJ2-5 | TRBV4-1 | TRBD2 | few | TGCGCCAGCAGTCGATGGGGACTAGCGGGCCAAGAGACCCAGTACTTC | CASSRWGLAGQETQYF
TRBJ2-5 | TRBV12-5 | TRBD2 | few | TGTGCTAGTGGTTTGGTACTCGGGACTAGCCAAGAGACCCAGTACTTC | CASGLVLGTSQETQYF
TRBJ2-2 | TRBV2 | TRBD1 | - | TGTGCCAGCAGTATGCGACAGGGGGTTACCGGGGAGCTGTTTTTT | CASSMRQGVTGELFF
TRBJ2-1 | TRBV7-9 | TRBD2 | - | TGTGCCAGCAGCTGGAGCGGGAACAATGAGCAGTTCTTC | CASSWSGNNEQFF
TRBJ2-5 | TRBV7-2 | TRBD2 | - | TGTGCCAGCAGCTTAGCGGGAGGGTTCCAAGAGACCCAGTACTTC | CASSLAGGFQETQYF
TRBJ1-6 | TRBV5-6 | - | many | TGTGCCAGCAGCTTAACAGGGAGTTCACCCCTCCACTTT | CASSLTGSSPLHF
TRBJ2-3 | TRBV25-1 | - | many | TGTGCCAGCAGTGAATTAAAGAGGGAGACGCAGTATTTT | CASSELKRETQYF
TRBJ1-1 | TRBV5-1 | - | - | TGCGCCAGCAGAGTGATCAGTTCGAACACTGAAGCTTTCTTT | CASRVISSNTEAFF
TRBJ1-2 | TRBV7-2 | - | few | TGTGCCAGCAGCTTCGGGGGTCGTGGCTACACCTTC | CASSFGGRGYTF
TRBJ2-1 | TRBV30 | - | - | TGTGCCTGGATCCCCAGGGGATCACGGAATGAGCAGTTCTTC | CAWIPRGSRNEQFF
TRBJ2-1 | TRBV5-5 | - | - | TGTGCCAGCACCCCGGACTCCACCCTCTACAATGAGCAGTTCTTC | CASTPDSTLYNEQFF
TRBJ2-1 | TRBV7-9 | TRBD2 | few | TGTGCCAGCAGCCACCTAGCGGGAGTTCACAATGAGCAGTTCTTC | CASSHLAGVHNEQFF
TRBJ2-5 | TRBV6-5 | - | - | TGTGCCAGCAGTCTCTCCGGTTCCCCCTTGGTGAGGGAGACCCAGTACTTC | CASSLSGSPLVRETQYF
TRBJ1-5 | TRBV3-1 | - | - | TGTGCCAGCAGCCAAGGAATAGCTAGCAATCAGCCCCAGCATTTT | CASSQGIASNQPQHF
TRBJ2-1 | TRBV29-1 | - | many | TGCAGCGTCGGTAGCAGCTCCTACAATGAGCAGTTCTTC | CSVGSSSYNEQFF
TRBJ2-1 | TRBV20-1 | - | - | TGCAGTGCTAGAGACCTCGCGACCTACAATGAGCAGTTCTTC | CSARDLATYNEQFF
TRBJ1-5 | TRBV5-1 | - | few | TGCGCCAGCAGCTTAGGGGATTATAGCAATCAGCCCCAGCATTTT | CASSLGDYSNQPQHF
TRBJ1-2 | TRBV5-1 | - | - | TGCGCCAGCAGGACCGCGGGACGGTCTTCTTTTGGCTACACCTTC | CASRTAGRSSFGYTF
TRBJ2-1 | TRBV5-1 | TRBD1 | once | TGCGCCAGCAGCCAAGAGCCGGGACAGGGGTACAATGAGCAGTTCTTC | CASSQEPGQGYNEQFF
TRBJ2-7 | TRBV29-1 | TRBD1 | few | TGCAGCGTTAGTACAGGGGGCCGGTACGAGCAGTACTTC | CSVSTGGRYEQYF
TRBJ2-7 | TRBV24-1 | - | - | TGTGCCATCGACCGGGACGGAACCTACGAGCAGTACTTC | CAIDRDGTYEQYF
TRBJ2-6 | TRBV29-1 | - | few | TGCAGCGTTGAAGGGCACCTTGGGGCCAACGTCCTGACTTTC | CSVEGHLGANVLTF
TRBJ2-3 | TRBV7-9 | - | - | TGTGCCAGCAGTTCGGGATCGGGCACAGATACGCAGTATTTT | CASSSGSGTDTQYF
TRBJ1-1 | TRBV7-9 | TRBD1 | - | TGTGCCAGCAGCGCAACCAGGACAGGGACCTCTGCTTTCTTT | CASSATRTGTSAFF
TRBJ1-5 | TRBV15 | - | - | TGTGCCACCAGCAGAGGAGGGGAGGACCCCCGGGATCAGCCCCAGCATTTT | CATSRGGEDPRDQPQHF
TRBJ1-1 | TRBV14 | TRBD1 | - | TGTGCCAGCAGCCAGGCAGGGGGCTGGACTGAAGCTTTCTTT | CASSQAGGWTEAFF
TRBJ2-6 | TRBV7-2 | - | once | TGTGCCAGCAGCCCTTACGGGGCCAACGTCCTGACTTTC | CASSPYGANVLTF
TRBJ2-1 | TRBV7-9 | - | - | TGTGCCAGCAGCTTAGGCGGCCTGGGGAATGAGCAGTTCTTC | CASSLGGLGNEQFF
TRBJ2-2 | TRBV2 | TRBD2 | few | TGTGCCAGCAGCCTCGGGGCGGGGGGCCTTACCGGGGAGCTGTTTTTT | CASSLGAGGLTGELFF
TRBJ2-3 | TRBV19 | - | - | TGTGCCAGTGCCGGTACAGCTTCTGGTACGCAGTATTTT | CASAGTASGTQYF
TRBJ1-4 | TRBV3-1 | TRBD1 | - | TGTGCCAGCAGCCAAGTACGCCTCGGCCGGACAGGGTCCGATGAAAAACTGTTTTTT | CASSQVRLGRTGSDEKLFF
TRBJ1-3 | TRBV20-1 | - | few | TGCAGTGCCAGGACAGTCTGGAGGGACACCATATATTTT | CSARTVWRDTIYF
TRBJ1-1 | TRBV19 | - | - | TGTGCCAGTACGGTGAACACTGAAGCTTTCTTT | CASTVNTEAFF
TRBJ2-3 | TRBV20-1 | - | - | TGCAGTGCTTATGTTACAAGCGAATCAGATACGCAGTATTTT | CSAYVTSESDTQYF
TRBJ1-5 | TRBV27 | TRBD1 | - | TGTGCCAGCAGTCAAGGACAGGGGGCGGGCAATCAGCCCCAGCATTTT | CASSQGQGAGNQPQHF
TRBJ2-1 | TRBV3-1 | TRBD2 | - | TGTGCCAGCAGCCTTACGACTAGCGGGATCAATGAGCAGTTCTTC | CASSLTTSGINEQFF
TRBJ1-2 | TRBV19 | - | - | TGTGCCAGTATTGGGCGACCGGCAGCCAACTATGGCTACACCTTC | CASIGRPAANYGYTF
TRBJ1-1 | TRBV11-2 | - | few | TGTGCCAGCAGCTTAGGTCTCCAAGGGGGGTTTAACGCTGAAGCTTTCTTT | CASSLGLQGGFNAEAFF
TRBJ2-5 | TRBV4-1 | - | - | TGCGCCAGCAGCCAAGATGAGGGGAATTCAGAGACCCAGTACTTC | CASSQDEGNSETQYF
TRBJ2-1 | TRBV24-1 | - | - | TGTGCCACCAGTGAGGGCTTGGTGTGGGACAATGAGCAGTTCTTC | CATSEGLVWDNEQFF
TRBJ2-3 | TRBV5-1 | - | - | TGCGCCAGCAGCTTGGCAGCCCCCACAGATACGCAGTATTTT | CASSLAAPTDTQYF